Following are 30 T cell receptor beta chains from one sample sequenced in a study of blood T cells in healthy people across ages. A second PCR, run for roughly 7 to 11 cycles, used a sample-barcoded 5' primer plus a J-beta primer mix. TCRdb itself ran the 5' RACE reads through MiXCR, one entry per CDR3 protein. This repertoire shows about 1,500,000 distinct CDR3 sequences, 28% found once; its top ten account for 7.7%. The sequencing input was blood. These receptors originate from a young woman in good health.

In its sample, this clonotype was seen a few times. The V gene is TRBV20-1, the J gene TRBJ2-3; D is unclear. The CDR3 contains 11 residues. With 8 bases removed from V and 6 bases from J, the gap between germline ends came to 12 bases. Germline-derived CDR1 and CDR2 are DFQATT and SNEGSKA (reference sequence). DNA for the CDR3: TGCAGTTCTTCCCCAACGGATACGCAGTATTTT. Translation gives CSSSPTDTQYF.

Here the CDR3 reads CASRSQGYGYTF. The DNA of the CDR3 is TGTGCCAGCAGAAGCCAAGGGTATGGCTACACCTTC. This chain links TRBV6-5 with TRBJ1-2, with no clear D. The CDR3 covers 12 residues. V lost 6 bases, J lost 5 bases, and 10 bases lay in between. The germline V gene encodes CDR1 MNHEY and CDR2 SVGAGI.

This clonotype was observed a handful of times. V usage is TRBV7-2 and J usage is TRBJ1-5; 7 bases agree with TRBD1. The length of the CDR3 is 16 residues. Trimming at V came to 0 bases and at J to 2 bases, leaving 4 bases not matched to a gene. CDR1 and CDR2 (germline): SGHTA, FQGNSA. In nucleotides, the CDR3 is TGTGCCAGCAGCTTAGCAGGGGGCGGAGGCAATCAGCCCCAGCATTTT. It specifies CASSLAGGGGNQPQHF.

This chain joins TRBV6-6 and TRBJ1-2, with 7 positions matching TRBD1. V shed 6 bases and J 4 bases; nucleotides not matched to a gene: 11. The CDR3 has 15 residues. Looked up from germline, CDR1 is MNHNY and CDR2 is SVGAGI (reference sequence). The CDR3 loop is CASRLGEGQLYGYTF. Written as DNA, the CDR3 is TGTGCCAGCAGACTGGGCGAGGGACAGCTCTATGGCTACACCTTC.

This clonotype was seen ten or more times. The CDR3 DNA reads TGTGCCTGCCGGCCGGCGGGAGCGTGGGAGACCCAGTACTTC. The encoded protein is CACRPAGAWETQYF. The chain has TRBV6-2 or TRBV6-3 and TRBJ2-5; TRBD2 matches 7 bases. CDR3 size: 14 residues. The V segment lost 11 bases and the J segment 5 bases; nucleotides outside the gene matches: 14. The V gene's germline CDR1 is MNHEY and CDR2 SVGEGT.

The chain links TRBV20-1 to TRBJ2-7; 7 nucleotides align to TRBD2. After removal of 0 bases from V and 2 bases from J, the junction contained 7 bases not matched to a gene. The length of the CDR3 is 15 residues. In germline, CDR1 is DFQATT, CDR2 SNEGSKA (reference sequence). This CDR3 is CSARDGTGGPYEQYF. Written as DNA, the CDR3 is TGCAGTGCTAGAGACGGGACGGGGGGACCCTACGAGCAGTACTTC.

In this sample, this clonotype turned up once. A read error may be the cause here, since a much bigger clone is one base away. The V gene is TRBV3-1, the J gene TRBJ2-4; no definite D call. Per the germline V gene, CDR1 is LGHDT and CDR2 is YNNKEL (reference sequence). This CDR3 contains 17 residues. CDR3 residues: CASSQLETRNAKTIQYF. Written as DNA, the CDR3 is TGTGCCAGCAGCCAACTCGAGACAAGGAACGCCAAAACCATTCAGTACTTC.

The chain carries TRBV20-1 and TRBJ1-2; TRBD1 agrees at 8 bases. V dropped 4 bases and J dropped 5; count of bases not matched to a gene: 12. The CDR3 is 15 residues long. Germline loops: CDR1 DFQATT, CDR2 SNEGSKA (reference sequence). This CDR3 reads CSAIPPGTGTYGYTF. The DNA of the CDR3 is TGCAGTGCTATCCCCCCGGGGACAGGAACTTATGGCTACACCTTC.

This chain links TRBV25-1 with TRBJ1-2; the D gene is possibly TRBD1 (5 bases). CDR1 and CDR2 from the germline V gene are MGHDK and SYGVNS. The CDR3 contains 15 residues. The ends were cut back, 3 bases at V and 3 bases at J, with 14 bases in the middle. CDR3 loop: CASSEITGGYYGYTF. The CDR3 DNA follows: TGTGCCAGCAGTGAGATAACGGGGGGGTACTATGGCTACACCTTC.

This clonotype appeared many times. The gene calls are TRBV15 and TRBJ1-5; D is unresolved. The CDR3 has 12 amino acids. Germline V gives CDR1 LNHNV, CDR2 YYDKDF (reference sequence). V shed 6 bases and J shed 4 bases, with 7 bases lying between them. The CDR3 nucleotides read TGTGCCACCAGGGATACTAATCAGCCCCAGCATTTT. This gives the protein CATRDTNQPQHF.

The CDR3 bases are TGTGCCTGGAGTATGGGACAGGATGAGGGGGAGCAGTACTTC. Protein: CAWSMGQDEGEQYF. The rearrangement links TRBV30 to TRBJ2-5; 8 nucleotides match TRBD1. The CDR3 contains 14 residues. V lost 2 bases to trimming and J lost 11 bases; unmatched junction nucleotides: 13. From germline, CDR1 is GTSNPN and CDR2 SVGIG (reference sequence).

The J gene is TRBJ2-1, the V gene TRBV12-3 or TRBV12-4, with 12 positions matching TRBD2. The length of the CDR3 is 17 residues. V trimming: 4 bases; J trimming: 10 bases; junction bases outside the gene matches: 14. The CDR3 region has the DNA TGTGCCAGCAGTTCCACCCATGCTAGCGGGGGGGCCGGCGAGCAGTTCTTC. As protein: CASSSTHASGGAGEQFF.

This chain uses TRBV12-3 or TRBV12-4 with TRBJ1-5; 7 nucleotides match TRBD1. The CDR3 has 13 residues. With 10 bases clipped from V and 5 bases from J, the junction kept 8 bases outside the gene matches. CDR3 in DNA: TGTGCCATCTCAGGGGGAGTGGATCAGCCCCAGCATTTT. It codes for CAISGGVDQPQHF.

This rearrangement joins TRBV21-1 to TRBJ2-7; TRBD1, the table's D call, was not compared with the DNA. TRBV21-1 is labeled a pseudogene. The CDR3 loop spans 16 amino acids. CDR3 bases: TGTGCCAGCAGAAAAAGAGGGGACGTCAGCTCCTACGAGCAGTACTTC. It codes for CASRKRGDVSSYEQYF.

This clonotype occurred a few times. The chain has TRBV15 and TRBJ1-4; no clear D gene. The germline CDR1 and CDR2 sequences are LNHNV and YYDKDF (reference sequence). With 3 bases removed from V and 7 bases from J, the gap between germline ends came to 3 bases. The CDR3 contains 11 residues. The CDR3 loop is CATSSSEKLFF. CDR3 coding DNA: TGTGCCACCAGCAGTAGTGAAAAACTGTTTTTT. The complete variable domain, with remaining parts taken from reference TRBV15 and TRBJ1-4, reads DAMVIQNPRYQVTQFGKPVTLSCSQTLNHNVMYWYQQKSSQAPKLLFHYYDKDFNNEADTPDNFQSRRPNTSFCFLDIRSPGLGDTAMYLCATSSSEKLFFGSGTQLSVL.

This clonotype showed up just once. CDR3 protein: CATPSGNSYNEQFF. The CDR3 nucleotides are TGTGCCACCCCTAGCGGGAATTCCTACAATGAGCAGTTCTTC. This chain connects TRBV10-3 to TRBJ2-1; 9 nucleotides line up with TRBD2. The germline gives CDR1 ENHRY, CDR2 SYGVKD. Germline trimming cut 10 bases from V and 1 base from J; bases unmatched to any gene: 5. The CDR3 spans 14 residues.

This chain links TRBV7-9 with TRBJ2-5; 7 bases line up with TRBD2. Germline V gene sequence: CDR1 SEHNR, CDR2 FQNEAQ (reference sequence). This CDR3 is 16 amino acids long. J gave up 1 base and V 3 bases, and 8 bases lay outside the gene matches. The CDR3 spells CASSFFVAGGQETQYF. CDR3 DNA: TGTGCCAGCAGCTTTTTCGTAGCGGGTGGCCAAGAGACCCAGTACTTC.

CDR3 amino acids: CASSQALPDEQYF. The CDR3, as DNA: TGTGCCAGCAGCCAAGCGCTCCCCGACGAGCAGTACTTC. This sequence joins TRBV3-1 and TRBJ2-5; D is unclear. The DNA end lines up better with TRBJ2-7; the J call may be wrong. Per the germline V gene, CDR1 is LGHDT and CDR2 is YNNKEL (reference sequence). This CDR3 spans 13 amino acids.

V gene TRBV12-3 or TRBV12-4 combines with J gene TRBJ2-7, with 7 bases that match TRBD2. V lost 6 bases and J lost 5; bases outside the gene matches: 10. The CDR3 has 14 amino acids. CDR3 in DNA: TGTGCCAGCAGCTTTGGTAGCGGGTGGAACGAGCAGTACTTC. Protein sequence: CASSFGSGWNEQYF.

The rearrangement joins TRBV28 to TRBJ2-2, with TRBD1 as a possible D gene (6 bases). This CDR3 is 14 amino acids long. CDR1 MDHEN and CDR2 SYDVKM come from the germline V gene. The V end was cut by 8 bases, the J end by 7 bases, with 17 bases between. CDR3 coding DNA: TGTGCCAGCGAACGGGAAGGGACAAACGGGGAGCTGTTTTTT. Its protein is CASEREGTNGELFF. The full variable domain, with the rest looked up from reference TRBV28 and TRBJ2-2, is DVKVTQSSRYLVKRTGEKVFLECVQDMDHENMFWYRQDPGLGLRLIYFSYDVKMKEKGDIPEGYSVSREKKERFSLILESASTNQTSMYLCASEREGTNGELFFGEGSRLTVL.

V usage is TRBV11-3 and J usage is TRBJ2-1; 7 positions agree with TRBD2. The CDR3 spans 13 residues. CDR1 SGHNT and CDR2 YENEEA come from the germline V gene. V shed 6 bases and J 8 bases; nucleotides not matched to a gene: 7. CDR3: CASRSGGSDEQFF. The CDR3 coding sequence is TGTGCCAGCAGGTCGGGCGGGAGTGATGAGCAGTTCTTC.

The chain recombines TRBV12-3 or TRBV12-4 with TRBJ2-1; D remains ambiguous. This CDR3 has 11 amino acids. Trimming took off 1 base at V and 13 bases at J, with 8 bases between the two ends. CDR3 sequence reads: CASSLGPAQFF. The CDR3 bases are TGTGCCAGCAGTTTAGGTCCCGCTCAGTTCTTC.

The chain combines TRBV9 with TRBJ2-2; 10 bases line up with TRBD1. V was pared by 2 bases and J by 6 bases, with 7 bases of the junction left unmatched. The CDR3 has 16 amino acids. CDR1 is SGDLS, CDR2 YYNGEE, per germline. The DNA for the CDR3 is TGTGCCAGCAGCGTGTGGACAGGGGGAATCCCCGGGGAGCTGTTTTTT. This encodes CASSVWTGGIPGELFF.

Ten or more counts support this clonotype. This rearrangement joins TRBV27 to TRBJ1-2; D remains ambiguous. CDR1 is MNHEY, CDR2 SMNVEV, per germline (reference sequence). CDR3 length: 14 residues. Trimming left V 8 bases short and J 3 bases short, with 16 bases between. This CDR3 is CASGFSGKHYGYTF. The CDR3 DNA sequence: TGTGCCAGCGGCTTTTCCGGCAAGCACTATGGCTACACCTTC.

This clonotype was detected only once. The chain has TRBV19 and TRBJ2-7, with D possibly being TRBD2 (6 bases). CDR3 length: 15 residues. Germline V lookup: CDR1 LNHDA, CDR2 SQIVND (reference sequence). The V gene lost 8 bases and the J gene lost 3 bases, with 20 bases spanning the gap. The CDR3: CASAVGLGGGYEQYF. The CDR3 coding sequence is TGTGCCAGTGCGGTTGGTCTGGGGGGTGGCTACGAGCAGTACTTC.

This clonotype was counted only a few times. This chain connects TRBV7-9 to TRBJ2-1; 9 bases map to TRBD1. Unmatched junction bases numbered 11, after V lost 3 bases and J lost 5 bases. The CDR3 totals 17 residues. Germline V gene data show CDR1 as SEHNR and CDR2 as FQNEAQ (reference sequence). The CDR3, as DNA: TGTGCCAGCAGCTTGGGCTCCGGGACAGGGCCAAACAATGAGCAGTTCTTC. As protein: CASSLGSGTGPNNEQFF.

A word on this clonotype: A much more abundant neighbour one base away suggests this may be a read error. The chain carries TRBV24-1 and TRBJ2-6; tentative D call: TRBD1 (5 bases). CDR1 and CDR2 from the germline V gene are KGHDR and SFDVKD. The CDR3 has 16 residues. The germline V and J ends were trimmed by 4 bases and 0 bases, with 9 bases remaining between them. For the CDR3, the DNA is TGTGCCACCAGTGAAGGAGACAGCTCTGGGGCCAACGTCCTGACTTTC. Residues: CATSEGDSSGANVLTF.

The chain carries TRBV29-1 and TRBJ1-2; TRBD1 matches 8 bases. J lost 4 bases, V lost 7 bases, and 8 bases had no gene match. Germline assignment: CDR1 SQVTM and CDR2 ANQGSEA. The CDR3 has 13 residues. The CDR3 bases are TGCAGCGGGGGGGGACAGGATGCCTATGGCTACACCTTC. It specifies CSGGGQDAYGYTF.

The chain's CDR3 is CSASGSGGRINIQYF. The CDR3 nucleotides read TGCAGTGCTAGTGGTTCGGGGGGCCGGATAAACATTCAGTACTTC. The chain joins TRBV20-1 to TRBJ2-4, with D possibly matching TRBD2 (7 bases). Germline V gives CDR1 DFQATT, CDR2 SNEGSKA (reference sequence). V was shortened by 3 bases and J by 6 bases, with 18 bases between the two germline ends. The CDR3 consists of 15 residues.

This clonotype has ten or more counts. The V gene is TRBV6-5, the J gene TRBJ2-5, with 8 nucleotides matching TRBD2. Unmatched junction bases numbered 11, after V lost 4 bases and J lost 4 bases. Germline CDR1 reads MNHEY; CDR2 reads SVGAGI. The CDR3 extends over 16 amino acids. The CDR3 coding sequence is TGTGCCAGCAGTTCAAGGAGCGGGAGCTTAGGAGAGACCCAGTACTTC. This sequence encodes CASSSRSGSLGETQYF.